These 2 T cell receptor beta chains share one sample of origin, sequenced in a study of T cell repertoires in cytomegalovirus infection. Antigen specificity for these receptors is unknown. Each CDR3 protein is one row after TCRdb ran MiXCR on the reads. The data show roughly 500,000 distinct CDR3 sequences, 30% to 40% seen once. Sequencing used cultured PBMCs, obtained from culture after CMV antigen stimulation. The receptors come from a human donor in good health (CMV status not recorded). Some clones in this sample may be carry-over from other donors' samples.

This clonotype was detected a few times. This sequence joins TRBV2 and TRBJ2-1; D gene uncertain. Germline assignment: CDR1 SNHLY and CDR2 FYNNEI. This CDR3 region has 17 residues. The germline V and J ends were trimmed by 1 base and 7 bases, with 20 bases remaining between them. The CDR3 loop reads CASSEEAETWSLNEQFF. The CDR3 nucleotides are TGTGCCAGCAGTGAAGAAGCTGAGACCTGGTCTTTGAATGAGCAGTTCTTC.

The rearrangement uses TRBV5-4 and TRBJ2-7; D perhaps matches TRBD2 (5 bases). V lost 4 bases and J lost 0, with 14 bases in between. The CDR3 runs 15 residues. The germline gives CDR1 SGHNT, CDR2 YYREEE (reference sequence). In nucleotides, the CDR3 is TGTGCCAGCAGCCCGCCCGGGGTTCCCTCCTACGAGCAGTACTTC. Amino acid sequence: CASSPPGVPSYEQYF.